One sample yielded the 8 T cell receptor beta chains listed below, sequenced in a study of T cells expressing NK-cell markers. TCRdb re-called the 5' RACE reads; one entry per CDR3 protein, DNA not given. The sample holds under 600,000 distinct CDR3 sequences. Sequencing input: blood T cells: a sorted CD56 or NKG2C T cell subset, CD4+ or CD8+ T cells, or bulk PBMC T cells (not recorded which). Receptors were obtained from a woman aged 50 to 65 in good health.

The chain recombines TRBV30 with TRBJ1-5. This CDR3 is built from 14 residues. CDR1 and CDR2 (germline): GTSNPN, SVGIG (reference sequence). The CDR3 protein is CAWSAGRSHQPQHF.

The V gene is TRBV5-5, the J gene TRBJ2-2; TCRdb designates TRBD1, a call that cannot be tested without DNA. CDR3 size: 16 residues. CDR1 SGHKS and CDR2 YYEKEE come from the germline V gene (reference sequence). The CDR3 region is CASSSSTGTNTGELFF. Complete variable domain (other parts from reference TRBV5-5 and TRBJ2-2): DAGVTQSPTHLIKTRGQQVTLRCSPISGHKSVSWYQQVLGQGPQFIFQYYEKEERGRGNFPDRFSARQFPNYSSELNVNALLLGDSALYLCASSSSTGTNTGELFFGEGSRLTVL.

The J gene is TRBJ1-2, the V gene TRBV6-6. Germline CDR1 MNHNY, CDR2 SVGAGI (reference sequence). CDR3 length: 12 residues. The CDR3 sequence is CASSTPMGGYTF.

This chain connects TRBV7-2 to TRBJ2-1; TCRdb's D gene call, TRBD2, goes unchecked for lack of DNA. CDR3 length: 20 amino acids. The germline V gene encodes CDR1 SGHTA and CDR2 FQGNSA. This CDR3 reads CASSYRPGLAGGSALNEQFF.

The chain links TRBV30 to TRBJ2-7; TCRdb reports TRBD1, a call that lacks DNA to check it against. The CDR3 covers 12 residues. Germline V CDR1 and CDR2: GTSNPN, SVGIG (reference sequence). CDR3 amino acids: CACIQGAHEQYF. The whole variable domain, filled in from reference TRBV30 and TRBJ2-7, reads SQTIHQWPATLVQPVGSPLSLECTVEGTSNPNLYWYRQAAGRGLQLLFYSVGIGQISSEVPQNLSASRPQDRQFILSSKKLLLSDSGFYLCACIQGAHEQYFGPGTRLTVT.

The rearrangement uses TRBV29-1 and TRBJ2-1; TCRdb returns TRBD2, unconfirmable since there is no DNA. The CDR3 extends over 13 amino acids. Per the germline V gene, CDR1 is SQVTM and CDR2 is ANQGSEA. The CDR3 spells CSVDVLAGESEFF.

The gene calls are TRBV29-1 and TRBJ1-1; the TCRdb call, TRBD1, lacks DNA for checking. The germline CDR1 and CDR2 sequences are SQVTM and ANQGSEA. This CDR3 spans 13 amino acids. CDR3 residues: CSVGDRRRTEAFF.

The CDR3 protein is CAIGTANSPLHF. The rearrangement uses TRBV10-3 and TRBJ1-6; the TCRdb call, TRBD1, lacks DNA for checking. Germline V lookup: CDR1 ENHRY, CDR2 SYGVKD. The CDR3 contains 12 residues.